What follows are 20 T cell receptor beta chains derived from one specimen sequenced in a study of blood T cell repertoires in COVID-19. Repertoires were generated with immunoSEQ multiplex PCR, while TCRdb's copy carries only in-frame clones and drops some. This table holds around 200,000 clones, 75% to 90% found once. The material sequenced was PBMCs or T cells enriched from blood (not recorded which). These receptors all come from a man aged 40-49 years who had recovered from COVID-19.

Here the CDR3 DNA reads TGTGCCAGCAGTTACGGACAGACTAATTCACCCCTCCACTTT. Its translation is CASSYGQTNSPLHF. The chain combines TRBV6-5 with TRBJ1-6; TRBD1 might be the D (6 bases). Trimming shortened V by 2 bases and J by 6 bases, and 8 bases separated the two germline ends. The CDR3 is made up of 14 amino acids. The germline gives CDR1 MNHEY, CDR2 SVGAGI.

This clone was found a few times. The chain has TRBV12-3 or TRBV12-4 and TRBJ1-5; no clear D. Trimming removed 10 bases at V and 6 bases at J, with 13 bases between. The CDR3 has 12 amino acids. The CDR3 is CAIRRDSQPQHF. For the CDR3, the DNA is TGTGCCATCCGACGGGATTCTCAGCCCCAGCATTTT.

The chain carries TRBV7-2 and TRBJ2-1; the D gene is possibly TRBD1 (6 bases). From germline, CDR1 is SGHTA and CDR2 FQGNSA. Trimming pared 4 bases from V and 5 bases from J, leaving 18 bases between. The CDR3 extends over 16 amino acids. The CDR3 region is CASSSQGGNRDNEQFF. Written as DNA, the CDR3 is TGTGCCAGCAGCTCACAAGGGGGAAATCGGGACAATGAGCAGTTCTTC.

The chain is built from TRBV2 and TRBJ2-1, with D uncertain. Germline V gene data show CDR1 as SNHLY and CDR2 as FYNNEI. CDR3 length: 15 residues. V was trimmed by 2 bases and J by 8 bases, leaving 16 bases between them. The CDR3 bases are TGTGCCAGCAGTGAATCCCGCCCCAGGATCGATGAGCAGTTCTTC. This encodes CASSESRPRIDEQFF. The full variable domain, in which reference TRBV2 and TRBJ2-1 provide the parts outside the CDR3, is EPEVTQTPSHQVTQMGQEVILRCVPISNHLYFYWYRQILGQKVEFLVSFYNNEISEKSEIFDDQFSVERPDGSNFTLKIRSTKLEDSAMYFCASSESRPRIDEQFFGPGTRLTVL.

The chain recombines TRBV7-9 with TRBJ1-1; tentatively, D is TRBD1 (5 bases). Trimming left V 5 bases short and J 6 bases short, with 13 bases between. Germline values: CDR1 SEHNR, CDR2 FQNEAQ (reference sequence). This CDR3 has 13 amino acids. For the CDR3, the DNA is TGTGCCAGCAGCCGCATGGGACTCTCTGAAGCTTTCTTT. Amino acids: CASSRMGLSEAFF.

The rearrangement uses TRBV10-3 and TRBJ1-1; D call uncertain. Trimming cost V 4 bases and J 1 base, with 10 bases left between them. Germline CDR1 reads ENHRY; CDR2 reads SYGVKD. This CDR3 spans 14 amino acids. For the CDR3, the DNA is TGTGCCATCAGTGCGGCCTCGGGGAACACTGAAGCTTTCTTT. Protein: CAISAASGNTEAFF.

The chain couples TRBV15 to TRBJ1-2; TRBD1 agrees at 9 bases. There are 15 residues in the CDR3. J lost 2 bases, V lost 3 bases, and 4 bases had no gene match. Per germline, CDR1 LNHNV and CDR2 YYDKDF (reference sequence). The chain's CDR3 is CATSSPDRGNYGYTF. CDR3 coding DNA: TGTGCCACCAGCAGTCCGGACAGGGGCAACTATGGCTACACCTTC.

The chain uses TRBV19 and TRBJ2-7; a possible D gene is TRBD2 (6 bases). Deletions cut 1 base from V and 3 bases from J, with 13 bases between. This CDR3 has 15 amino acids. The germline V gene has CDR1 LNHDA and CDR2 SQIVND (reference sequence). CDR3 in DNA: TGTGCCAGTAGTATAGCGGCGCGGGGTAACTACGAGCAGTACTTC. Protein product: CASSIAARGNYEQYF.

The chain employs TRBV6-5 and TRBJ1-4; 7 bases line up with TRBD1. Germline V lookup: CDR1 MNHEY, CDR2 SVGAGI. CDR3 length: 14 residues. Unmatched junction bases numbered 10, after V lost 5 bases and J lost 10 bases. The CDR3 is CASSHNRGTVKLFF. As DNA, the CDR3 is TGTGCCAGCAGTCATAACAGGGGAACCGTAAAACTGTTTTTT.

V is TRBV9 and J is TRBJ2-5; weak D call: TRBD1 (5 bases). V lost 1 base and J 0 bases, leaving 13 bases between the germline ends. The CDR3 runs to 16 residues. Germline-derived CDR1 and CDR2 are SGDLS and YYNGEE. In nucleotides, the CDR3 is TGTGCCAGCAGCGTAAGAGACAGCATCTACCAAGAGACCCAGTACTTC. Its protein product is CASSVRDSIYQETQYF.

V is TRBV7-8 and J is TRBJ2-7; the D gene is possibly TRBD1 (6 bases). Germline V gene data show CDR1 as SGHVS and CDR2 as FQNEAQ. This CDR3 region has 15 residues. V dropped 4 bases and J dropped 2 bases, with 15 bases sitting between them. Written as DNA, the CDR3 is TGTGCCAGCAGCTCCACCCAGGGGACACCCTACGAGCAGTACTTC. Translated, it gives CASSSTQGTPYEQYF.

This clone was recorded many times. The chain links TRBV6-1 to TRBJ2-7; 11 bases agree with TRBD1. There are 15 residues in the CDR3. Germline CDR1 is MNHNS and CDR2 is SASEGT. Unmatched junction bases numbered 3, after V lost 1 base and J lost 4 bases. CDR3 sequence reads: CASSEGTGGVYEQYF. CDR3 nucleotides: TGTGCCAGCAGTGAAGGGACAGGGGGCGTTTACGAGCAGTACTTC.

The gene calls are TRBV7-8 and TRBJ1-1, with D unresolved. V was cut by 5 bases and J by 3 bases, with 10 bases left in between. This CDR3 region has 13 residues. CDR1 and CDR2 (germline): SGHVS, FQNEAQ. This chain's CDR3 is CASSPPYDTEAFF. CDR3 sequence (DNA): TGTGCCAGCAGCCCACCCTATGACACTGAAGCTTTCTTT.

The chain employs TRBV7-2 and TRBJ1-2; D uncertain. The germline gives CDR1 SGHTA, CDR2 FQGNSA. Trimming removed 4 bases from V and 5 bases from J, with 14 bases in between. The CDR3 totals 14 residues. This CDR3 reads CASSSPGEAYGYTF. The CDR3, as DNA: TGTGCCAGCAGCTCCCCGGGAGAAGCATATGGCTACACCTTC.

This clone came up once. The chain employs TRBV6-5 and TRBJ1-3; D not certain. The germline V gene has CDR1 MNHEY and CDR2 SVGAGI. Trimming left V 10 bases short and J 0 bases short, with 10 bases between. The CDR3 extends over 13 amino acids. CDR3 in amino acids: CATEQSSGNTIYF. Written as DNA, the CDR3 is TGTGCCACCGAACAGAGCTCTGGAAACACCATATATTTT.

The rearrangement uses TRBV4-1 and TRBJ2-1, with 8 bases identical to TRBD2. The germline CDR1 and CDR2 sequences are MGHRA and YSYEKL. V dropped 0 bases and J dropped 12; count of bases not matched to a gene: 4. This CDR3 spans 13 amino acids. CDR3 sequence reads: CASSQDTGRVQFF. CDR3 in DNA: TGCGCCAGCAGCCAAGATACCGGGAGGGTGCAGTTCTTC.

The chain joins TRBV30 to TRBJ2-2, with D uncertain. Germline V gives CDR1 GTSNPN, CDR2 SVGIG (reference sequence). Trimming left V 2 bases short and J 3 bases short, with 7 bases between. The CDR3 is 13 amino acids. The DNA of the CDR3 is TGTGCCTGGAGTTTGACACACACCGGGGAGCTGTTTTTT. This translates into CAWSLTHTGELFF. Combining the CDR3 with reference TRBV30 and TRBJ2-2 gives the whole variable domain SQTIHQWPATLVQPVGSPLSLECTVEGTSNPNLYWYRQAAGRGLQLLFYSVGIGQISSEVPQNLSASRPQDRQFILSSKKLLLSDSGFYLCAWSLTHTGELFFGEGSRLTVL.

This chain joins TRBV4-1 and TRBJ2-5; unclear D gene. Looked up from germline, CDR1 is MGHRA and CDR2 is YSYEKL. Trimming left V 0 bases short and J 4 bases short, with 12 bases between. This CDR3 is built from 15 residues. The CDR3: CASSQEGAFLETQYF. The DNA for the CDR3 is TGCGCCAGCAGCCAAGAAGGAGCATTCCTAGAGACCCAGTACTTC.

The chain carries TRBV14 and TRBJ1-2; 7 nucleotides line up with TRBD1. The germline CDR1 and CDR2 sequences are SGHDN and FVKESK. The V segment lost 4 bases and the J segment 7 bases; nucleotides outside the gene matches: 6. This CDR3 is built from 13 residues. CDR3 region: CASSPDRTGGYTF. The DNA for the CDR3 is TGTGCCAGCAGCCCGGACAGGACGGGTGGCTACACCTTC.

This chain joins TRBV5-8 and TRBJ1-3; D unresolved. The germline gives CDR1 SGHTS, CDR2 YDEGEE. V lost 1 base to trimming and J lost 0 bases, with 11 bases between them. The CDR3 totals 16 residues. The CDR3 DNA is TGTGCCAGCAGCTTGAACCTCGGTAGCTCTGGAAACACCATATATTTT. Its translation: CASSLNLGSSGNTIYF.